This paragraph reports one T cell receptor beta chain. Other DNA sequences of this sample code for an identical CDR3. Sorted-subset replicate PCR reactions were performed with about 210 ng DNA, corresponding to tens of thousands of T cell genomes. Clones were sequenced by immunoSEQ multiplex PCR, and TCRdb holds only the in-frame ones, with some missing. The sample shows 2 million to 2.5 million clones, about 94% of them seen only once. Germline V gene lookup returns CDR1 MNHEY and CDR2 SVGAGI. The CDR3 has 13 residues. V shed 6 bases, J shed 4 bases, and the junction held 5 bases outside the gene matches. The sample originates from a study of shared clonotypes between healthy human individuals.

The chain uses TRBV6-5 and TRBJ2-5; 7 bases match TRBD1. This TCR was sampled from a man aged 18 to 29 in good health. The sequenced material came from naive CD4+ T cells sorted from blood. Subset specified: CD45RA+ positively selected. CDR3 nucleotide sequence: TGTGCCAGCAGCCCACAGGGGCGAGAGACCCAGTACTTC. This encodes CASSPQGRETQYF.